This record looks at one TCR beta chain sequence and its context. In germline, CDR1 is MNHNY, CDR2 SVGAGI (reference sequence). There are 14 residues in the CDR3. Trimming pared 2 bases from V and 2 bases from J, leaving 7 bases between. The sample is drawn from a study of quantifying T cell responses using KT2 cells. Study background: Reverse transcription used primers in the TCR alpha and beta constant regions.

A single-stranded UMI oligo with SP2 sequence was ligated to cDNA 3' ends. An equimolar mix of RC1.1 and RC1.2 primed the beta chain across TRBC1 and TRBC2. TCRdb analysed the UMI-ligation and nested PCR reads with MiXCR anew, one entry per CDR3 protein. The sample contains around 35,000 distinct CDR3 sequences, 10% of which appear only once. The chain employs TRBV6-6 and TRBJ1-5, with a possible D match to TRBD1 (6 bases). This TCR came from a human donor. The sample was PBMCs spiked with cells of the T cell clone KT2. This CDR3 is CASSYRGGNQPQHF. The CDR3 bases are TGTGCCAGCAGTTACAGGGGGGGCAATCAGCCCCAGCATTTT.